Below, 21 T cell receptor beta chains from the same sample are listed, as sequenced in a study of shared clonotypes between healthy human individuals (dated by TCRdb to the early 2020s). Library preparation was by the immunoSEQ multiplex PCR assay. In its TCRdb copy, this immuneACCESS table keeps in-frame sequences only and misses some clones. Where compared with another copy, unresolved V genes explain less than half of these, and the others have no known cause. In this sample the table shows about 2 million clones, 90% to 95% of which occur a single time. The ten biggest clones cover under 0.15% of the sample. The specimen was naive CD4+ T cells sorted from blood. The cell subset or site label for this specimen denotes: CD45RA+ positively selected. The receptors shown here come from a man between 18 and 29 years old in good health.

About this clone itself: Within the sample, other DNA sequences also encode this same CDR3. The chain employs TRBV6-6 and TRBJ2-7; the D is unclear. Germline loops: CDR1 MNHNY, CDR2 SVGAGI (reference sequence). The germline V and J ends were trimmed by 2 bases and 0 bases, with 5 bases remaining between them. CDR3 length: 13 amino acids. The CDR3 here is CASSYQDSYEQYF. CDR3 nucleotide sequence: TGTGCCAGCAGTTACCAAGACTCCTACGAGCAGTACTTC.

The chain combines TRBV14 with TRBJ2-2; no firm D call. The germline V and J ends were trimmed by 1 base and 3 bases, with 6 bases remaining between them. The CDR3 is 14 amino acids. Germline CDR1 is SGHDN and CDR2 is FVKESK. CDR3 amino acids: CASSQGRDTGELFF. CDR3 bases: TGTGCCAGCAGCCAAGGCCGCGACACCGGGGAGCTGTTTTTT.

The rearrangement joins TRBV4-3 to TRBJ2-7; TRBD2 agrees at 10 bases. This CDR3 contains 16 residues. V shed 1 base, J shed 3 bases, and the junction held 6 bases outside the gene matches. Germline V gene sequence: CDR1 LGHNA, CDR2 YSLEER. In nucleotides, the CDR3 is TGCGCCAGCAGCCAAGGGTTGCTAGCGGGGGTCTACGAGCAGTACTTC. Protein sequence: CASSQGLLAGVYEQYF.

With respect to this clone: This sample also contains other DNA sequences that code for the same CDR3. The CDR3 reads CASSEPAYEQYF. DNA of the CDR3: TGTGCCAGCAGTGAACCGGCCTACGAGCAGTACTTC. This chain joins TRBV6-1 and TRBJ2-7, with D unclear. Looked up from germline, CDR1 is MNHNS and CDR2 is SASEGT. Between the trimmed V and J ends, which lost 2 bases and 2 bases, there was a span of 4 bases. This CDR3 is built from 12 residues.

The V call is TRBV5-6, the J call TRBJ2-3; tentative D call: TRBD1 (6 bases). This CDR3 has 13 residues. Germline-derived CDR1 and CDR2 are SGHDT and YYEEEE. The V end was cut by 3 bases, the J end by 5 bases, with 10 bases between. The CDR3 spells CASSSPGVDTQYF. Written as DNA, the CDR3 is TGTGCCAGCAGCTCCCCAGGGGTAGATACGCAGTATTTT.

The V call is TRBV4-1, the J call TRBJ1-5, with a tentative D call TRBD1 (6 bases). CDR1 MGHRA and CDR2 YSYEKL come from the germline V gene. V gave up 2 bases and J gave up 5 bases, with 13 bases separating them. CDR3 length: 15 amino acids. The CDR3 region is CASSQRQEFDQPQHF. The DNA for the CDR3 is TGCGCCAGCAGCCAACGACAGGAGTTCGATCAGCCCCAGCATTTT.

Details on this clone: This sample includes further DNA sequences coding for the same CDR3. V is TRBV5-1 and J is TRBJ1-1, with a possible D match to TRBD1 (6 bases). Germline V gives CDR1 SGHRS, CDR2 YFSETQ. Trimming removed 0 bases at V and 5 bases at J, with 11 bases between. This CDR3 contains 14 residues. CDR3 region: CASSLGGAQTEAFF. For the CDR3, the DNA is TGCGCCAGCAGCTTGGGGGGGGCGCAAACTGAAGCTTTCTTT.

This rearrangement joins TRBV4-1 to TRBJ1-6; no definite D call. Germline values: CDR1 MGHRA, CDR2 YSYEKL. The CDR3 totals 15 residues. V was trimmed by 1 base and J by 0 bases, leaving 4 bases between them. As DNA, the CDR3 is TGCGCCAGCAGCCAAGTAGTCTCCTATAATTCACCCCTCCACTTT. It encodes CASSQVVSYNSPLHF.

Worth noting for this clone: The same CDR3 is also encoded by other DNA sequences in this sample. V gene TRBV30 combines with J gene TRBJ1-4, with D perhaps TRBD1 (5 bases). This CDR3 is built from 13 residues. Trimming pared 1 base from V and 8 bases from J, leaving 11 bases between. Germline V gene data show CDR1 as GTSNPN and CDR2 as SVGIG (reference sequence). CDR3 loop: CAWSDRLGEKLFF. The CDR3 region has the DNA TGTGCCTGGAGTGACAGGCTCGGAGAAAAACTGTTTTTT.

The gene calls are TRBV5-4 and TRBJ2-1, with D maybe TRBD2 (5 bases). The CDR3 length is 14 residues. Germline V gene sequence: CDR1 SGHNT, CDR2 YYREEE (reference sequence). V was trimmed by 4 bases and J by 5 bases, leaving 13 bases between them. CDR3 DNA: TGTGCCAGCAGCCCCGAAGGGCGGGACAATGAGCAGTTCTTC. It codes for CASSPEGRDNEQFF.

This clone was found once. The chain employs TRBV5-1 and TRBJ1-5; tentative D call: TRBD1 (5 bases). The CDR3 loop spans 15 amino acids. V was clipped by 4 bases and J by 4 bases, with 15 bases between them. From germline, CDR1 is SGHRS and CDR2 YFSETQ. The CDR3 protein is CASSLGGAFNQPQHF. CDR3 sequence (DNA): TGCGCCAGCAGCCTGGGGGGTGCCTTTAATCAGCCCCAGCATTTT.

CDR3 DNA sequence: TGTGCCAGCAGCGACAGGGGGCCAAACACCGGGGAGCTGTTTTTT. It specifies CASSDRGPNTGELFF. This chain joins TRBV9 and TRBJ2-2; 9 bases line up with TRBD1. The germline V gene has CDR1 SGDLS and CDR2 YYNGEE. This CDR3 is built from 15 residues. Trimming removed 3 bases from V and 2 bases from J; junction bases left unmatched: 2.

The chain combines TRBV18 with TRBJ2-5; D could derive from TRBD1 or TRBD2 (5 bases each). V lost 3 bases and J 1 base, leaving 18 bases between the germline ends. The CDR3 loop spans 17 amino acids. Germline CDR1 reads KGHSH; CDR2 reads LQKENI. The CDR3 region has the DNA TGTGCCAGCTCACCTGACTTAAGGGGACGGATCCAAGAGACCCAGTACTTC. It encodes CASSPDLRGRIQETQYF.

This clone was recorded a few times. V and J are TRBV5-1 and TRBJ1-1; 7 bases are shared with TRBD1. V was clipped by 3 bases and J by 6 bases; unmatched bases: 5. Germline CDR1 reads SGHRS; CDR2 reads YFSETQ. The CDR3 spans 13 residues. CDR3 DNA sequence: TGCGCCAGCAGCTCAGGGGGAAGTCCTGAAGCTTTCTTT. It is translated as CASSSGGSPEAFF.

The CDR3 DNA reads TGCAGTGAATTGCGAACAGGGGTCGCTTTCTTT. Its protein product is CSELRTGVAFF. The chain carries TRBV20-1 and TRBJ1-1; the match to TRBD1 covers 7 bases. This CDR3 is 11 amino acids long. The ends lost 7 bases at V and 11 bases at J; junction bases unmatched: 10. Per the germline V gene, CDR1 is DFQATT and CDR2 is SNEGSKA (reference sequence).

The genes are TRBV28 and TRBJ1-5; 9 bases align to TRBD1. The CDR3 sequence is 14 residues long. The junction had 4 bases not matched to a gene; V was cut back by 5 bases and J by 5 bases. Germline lookup yields CDR1 MDHEN and CDR2 SYDVKM. The CDR3 loop reads CASSIGQGYQPQHF. Written as DNA, the CDR3 is TGTGCCAGCAGTATCGGACAGGGGTATCAGCCCCAGCATTTT.

The gene calls are TRBV2 and TRBJ1-2, with 8 bases aligning to TRBD1. CDR3 length equals 14 residues. CDR1 and CDR2 (germline): SNHLY, FYNNEI. V lost 6 bases to trimming and J lost 5 bases; unmatched junction nucleotides: 8. In DNA form, the CDR3 reads TGTGCCAGCAGGGGGACAGGCTTAGGGTATGGCTACACCTTC. Its protein product is CASRGTGLGYGYTF.

This rearrangement joins TRBV5-4 to TRBJ2-7; weak D call: TRBD2 (6 bases). There are 15 residues in the CDR3. Germline V gene data show CDR1 as SGHNT and CDR2 as YYREEE (reference sequence). Trimming cost V 0 bases and J 8 bases, with 18 bases left between them. The CDR3: CASSLGGLLPTKQYF. Here the CDR3 DNA reads TGTGCCAGCAGCTTGGGGGGACTCCTACCTACGAAGCAGTACTTC.

J is TRBJ1-5 and V is TRBV6-6; TRBD1 agrees at 7 bases. The germline V gene encodes CDR1 MNHNY and CDR2 SVGAGI (reference sequence). This CDR3 is built from 15 residues. V shed 6 bases, J shed 0 bases, and the junction held 5 bases outside the gene matches. CDR3 sequence reads: CASSPGTVSNQPQHF. The CDR3 nucleotides are TGTGCCAGCAGCCCCGGGACAGTTAGCAATCAGCCCCAGCATTTT.

The chain carries TRBV30 and TRBJ1-1, with D possibly TRBD1 on 5 matching bases. The V end lost 0 bases, the J end lost 2 bases, and 7 bases lay between the germline ends. Germline V gene lookup returns CDR1 GTSNPN and CDR2 SVGIG (reference sequence). The CDR3 consists of 13 residues. The CDR3 DNA follows: TGTGCCTGGAGTGTAGACAGAAACACTGAAGCTTTCTTT. Its translation: CAWSVDRNTEAFF.

As regards this clone: Within the sample, other DNA sequences also encode this same CDR3. The rearrangement uses TRBV5-1 and TRBJ2-3, with D uncertain. The CDR3 contains 13 residues. Germline CDR1 is SGHRS and CDR2 is YFSETQ. The V end lost 6 bases, the J end lost 3 bases, and 11 bases lay between the germline ends. CDR3 protein: CASTLLGTDTQYF. CDR3 bases: TGCGCCAGCACCCTGCTAGGAACAGATACGCAGTATTTT. The full variable domain, in which reference TRBV5-1 and TRBJ2-3 provide the parts outside the CDR3, is KAGVTQTPRYLIKTRGQQVTLSCSPISGHRSVSWYQQTPGQGLQFLFEYFSETQRNKGNFPGRFSGRQFSNSRSEMNVSTLELGDSALYLCASTLLGTDTQYFGPGTRLTVL.